This T cell receptor (beta chain) was identified in a study of CD8 T cells in Susac syndrome. This clonotype was recorded only once. The CDR3 length is 14 residues. V dropped 6 bases and J dropped 1 base, with 11 bases sitting between them. Germline V gene data show CDR1 as SEHNR and CDR2 as FQNEAQ (reference sequence). Random hexamers were used to reverse transcribe an amount of roughly 0.45 to 1 ug RNA. TCRdb itself ran the immunoSEQ multiplex PCR reads through MiXCR, one entry per CDR3 protein. This table has roughly 150,000 distinct CDR3 sequences, roughly 95% appearing once. Specimen: CD4+ T cells from PBMCs. The clonotype comes from a human donor with Susac syndrome. This rearrangement joins TRBV7-9 to TRBJ2-3; no clear D gene. The CDR3 protein is CASSHGARTDTQYF. Written as DNA, the CDR3 is TGTGCCAGCAGTCATGGTGCGCGCACAGATACGCAGTATTTT.